These 3 T cell receptor beta chains came from one sample sequenced in a study of CD8 T cells in Susac syndrome. The authors reverse transcribed roughly 0.5 to 1 ug RNA with random hexamers. TCRdb itself ran the immunoSEQ multiplex PCR reads through MiXCR, one entry per CDR3 protein. The table lists under 250,000 distinct CDR3 sequences, about 95% of them singletons. The sequencing input was CD4+ T cells from PBMCs. The receptors stem from a human donor with Susac syndrome.

This chain joins TRBV6-5 and TRBJ1-1; 7 positions match TRBD1. After removal of 7 bases from V and 1 base from J, the junction contained 6 bases not matched to a gene. Germline assignment: CDR1 MNHEY and CDR2 SVGAGI. The length of the CDR3 is 14 residues. The DNA for the CDR3 is TGTGCCAGCAAATGGAGGGGGCCGAACACTGAAGCTTTCTTT. Protein: CASKWRGPNTEAFF.

The chain uses TRBV9 and TRBJ2-6, with 9 bases aligning to TRBD1. The V segment lost 3 bases and the J segment 0 bases; nucleotides outside the gene matches: 1. Germline-derived CDR1 and CDR2 are SGDLS and YYNGEE. The CDR3 totals 16 residues. This chain's CDR3 is CASSGDRASGANVLTF. Here the CDR3 DNA reads TGTGCCAGCAGCGGGGACAGGGCCTCTGGGGCCAACGTCCTGACTTTC.

The V call is TRBV6-5, the J call TRBJ2-1, with D uncertain. The germline CDR1 and CDR2 sequences are MNHEY and SVGAGI. V was trimmed by 2 bases and J by 5 bases, leaving 10 bases between them. The length of the CDR3 is 14 residues. The CDR3 loop reads CASSYATADNEQFF. The CDR3 DNA sequence: TGTGCCAGCAGTTACGCAACGGCGGACAATGAGCAGTTCTTC.